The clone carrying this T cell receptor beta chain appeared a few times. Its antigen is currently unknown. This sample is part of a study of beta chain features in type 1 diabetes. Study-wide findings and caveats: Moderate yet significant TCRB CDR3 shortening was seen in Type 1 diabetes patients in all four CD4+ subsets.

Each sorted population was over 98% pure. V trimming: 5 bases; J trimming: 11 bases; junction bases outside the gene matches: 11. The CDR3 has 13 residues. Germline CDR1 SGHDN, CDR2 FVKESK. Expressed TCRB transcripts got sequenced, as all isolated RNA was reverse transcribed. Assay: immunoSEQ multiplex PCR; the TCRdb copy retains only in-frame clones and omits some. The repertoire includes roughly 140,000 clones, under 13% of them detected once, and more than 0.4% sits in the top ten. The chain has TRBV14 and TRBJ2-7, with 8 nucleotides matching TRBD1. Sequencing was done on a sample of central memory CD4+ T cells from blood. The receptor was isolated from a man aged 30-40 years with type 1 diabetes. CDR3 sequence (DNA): TGTGCCAGCAGCAAGGACAGGGTTGGGCCGAAGTACTTC. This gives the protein CASSKDRVGPKYF.